One TCR beta chain is described in this entry. The antigen is undetermined. The data were obtained in a study of T cell repertoires in cytomegalovirus infection. In the study overall: Public TCR beta signature analysis indicated the presence of both CMV infection and matching HLA type. General study points: Summed frequency of shared TCR beta families picked out CMV carriers who also had the relevant HLA. The ex vivo response showed dominance by HLA-C-restricted CMV-specific TCR beta clonotypes.

TCRdb independently ran MiXCR on the reads; one entry per CDR3 protein. The table shows 160,000 or so distinct CDR3 sequences, with less than 25% occurring only once. Germline CDR1 SGHTA, CDR2 FQGTGA. The V segment lost 5 bases and the J segment 8 bases; nucleotides outside the gene matches: 5. This CDR3 region has 12 residues. What was sequenced was PBMCs. This chain links TRBV7-3 with TRBJ1-1, with 7 bases identical to TRBD1. The source of this sequence is a human donor in good health (CMV status not recorded). Some clones in this sample may be carry-over from other donors' samples. For the CDR3, the DNA is TGTGCCAGCAGCCCTCCGGGACAGGAAGCTTTCTTT. It specifies CASSPPGQEAFF. The full variable domain, with the rest looked up from reference TRBV7-3 and TRBJ1-1, is GAGVSQTPSNKVTEKGKYVELRCDPISGHTALYWYRQSLGQGPEFLIYFQGTGAADDSGLPNDRFFAVRPEGSVSTLKIQRTERGDSAVYLCASSPPGQEAFFGQGTRLTVV.